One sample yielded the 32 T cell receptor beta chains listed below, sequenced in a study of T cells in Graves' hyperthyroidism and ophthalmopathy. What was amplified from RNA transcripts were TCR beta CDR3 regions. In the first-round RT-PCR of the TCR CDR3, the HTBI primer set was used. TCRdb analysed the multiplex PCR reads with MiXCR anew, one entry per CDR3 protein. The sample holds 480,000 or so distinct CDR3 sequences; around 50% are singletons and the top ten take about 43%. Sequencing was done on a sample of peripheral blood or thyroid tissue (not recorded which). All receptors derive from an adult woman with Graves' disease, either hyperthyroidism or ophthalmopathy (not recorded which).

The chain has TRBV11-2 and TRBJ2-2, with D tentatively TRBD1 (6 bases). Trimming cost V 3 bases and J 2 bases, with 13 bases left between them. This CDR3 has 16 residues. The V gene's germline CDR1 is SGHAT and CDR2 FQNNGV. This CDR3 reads CASSLVAGDNTGELFF. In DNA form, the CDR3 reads TGTGCCAGCAGCTTGGTAGCAGGGGACAACACCGGGGAGCTGTTTTTT.

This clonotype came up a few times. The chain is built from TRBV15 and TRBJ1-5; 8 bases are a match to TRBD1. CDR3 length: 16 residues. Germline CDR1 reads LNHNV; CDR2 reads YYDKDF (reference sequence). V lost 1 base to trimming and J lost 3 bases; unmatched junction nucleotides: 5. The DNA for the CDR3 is TGTGCCACCAGCAGAGGACAGGGGACGACCAATCAGCCCCAGCATTTT. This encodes CATSRGQGTTNQPQHF. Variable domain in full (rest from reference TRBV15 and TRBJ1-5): DAMVIQNPRYQVTQFGKPVTLSCSQTLNHNVMYWYQQKSSQAPKLLFHYYDKDFNNEADTPDNFQSRRPNTSFCFLDIRSPGLGDTAMYLCATSRGQGTTNQPQHFGDGTRLSIL.

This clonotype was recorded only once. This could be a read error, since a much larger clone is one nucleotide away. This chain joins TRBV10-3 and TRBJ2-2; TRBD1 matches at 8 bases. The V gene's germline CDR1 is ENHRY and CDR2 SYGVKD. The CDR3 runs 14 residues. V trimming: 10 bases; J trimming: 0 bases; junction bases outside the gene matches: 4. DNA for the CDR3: TGTGCCAGCAGGACAGGGCCGAACACCGGGGAGCTGTTTTTT. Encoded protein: CASRTGPNTGELFF.

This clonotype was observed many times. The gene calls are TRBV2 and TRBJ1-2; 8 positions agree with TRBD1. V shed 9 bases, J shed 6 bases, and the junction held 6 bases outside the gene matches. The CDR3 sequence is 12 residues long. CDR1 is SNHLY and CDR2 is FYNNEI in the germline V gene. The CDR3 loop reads CARSGGGDGYTF. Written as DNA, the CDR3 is TGTGCCAGGTCAGGGGGCGGAGATGGCTACACCTTC.

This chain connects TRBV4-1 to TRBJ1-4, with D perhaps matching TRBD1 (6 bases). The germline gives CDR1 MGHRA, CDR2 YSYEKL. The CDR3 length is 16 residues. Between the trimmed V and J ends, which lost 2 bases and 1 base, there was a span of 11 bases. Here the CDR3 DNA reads TGCGCCAGCAGCCAACAGGGGTGGGGAACTAATGAAAAACTGTTTTTT. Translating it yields CASSQQGWGTNEKLFF.

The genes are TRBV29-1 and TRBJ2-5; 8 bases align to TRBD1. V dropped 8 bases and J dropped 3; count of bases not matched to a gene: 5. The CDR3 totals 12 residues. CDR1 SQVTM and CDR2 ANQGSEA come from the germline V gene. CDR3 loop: CSLDRAEETQYF. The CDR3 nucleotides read TGCAGCTTGGACAGGGCCGAAGAGACCCAGTACTTC.

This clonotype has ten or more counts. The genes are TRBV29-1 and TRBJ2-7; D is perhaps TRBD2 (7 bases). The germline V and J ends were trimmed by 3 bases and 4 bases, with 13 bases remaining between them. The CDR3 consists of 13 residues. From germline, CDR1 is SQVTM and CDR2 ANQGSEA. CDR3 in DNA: TGCAGCGTTGATGTTAGGGGGGGGTACGAGCAGTACTTC. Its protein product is CSVDVRGGYEQYF.

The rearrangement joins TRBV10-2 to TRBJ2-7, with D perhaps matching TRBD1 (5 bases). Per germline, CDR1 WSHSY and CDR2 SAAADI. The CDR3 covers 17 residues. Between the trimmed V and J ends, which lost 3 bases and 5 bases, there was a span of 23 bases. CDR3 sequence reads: CASSEVASGRGIHEQYF. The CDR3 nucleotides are TGCGCCAGCAGTGAAGTGGCTAGTGGTAGGGGAATCCACGAGCAGTACTTC.

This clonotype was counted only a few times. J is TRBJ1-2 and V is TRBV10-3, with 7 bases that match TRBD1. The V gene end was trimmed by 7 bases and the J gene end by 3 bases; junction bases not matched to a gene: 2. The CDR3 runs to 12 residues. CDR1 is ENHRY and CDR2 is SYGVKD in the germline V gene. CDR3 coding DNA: TGTGCCATCAAAGACAGGGACTATGGCTACACCTTC. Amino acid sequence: CAIKDRDYGYTF.

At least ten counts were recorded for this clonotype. The CDR3: CASSSTGDQPQHF. The DNA of the CDR3 is TGCGCCAGCAGCTCAACAGGGGATCAGCCCCAGCATTTT. The gene calls are TRBV5-1 and TRBJ1-5, with TRBD1 matching over 7 bases. V was clipped by 3 bases and J by 5 bases; unmatched bases: 2. The germline CDR1 and CDR2 sequences are SGHRS and YFSETQ. The CDR3 has 13 residues.

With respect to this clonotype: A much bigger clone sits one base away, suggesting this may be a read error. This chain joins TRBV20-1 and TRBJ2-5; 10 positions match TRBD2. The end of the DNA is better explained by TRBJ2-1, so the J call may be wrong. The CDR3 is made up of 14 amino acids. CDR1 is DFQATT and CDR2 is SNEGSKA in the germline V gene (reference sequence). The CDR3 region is CSAPLAGVDETQFF. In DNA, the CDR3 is TGCAGTGCGCCCCTAGCGGGAGTAGATGAGACCCAGTTCTTC.

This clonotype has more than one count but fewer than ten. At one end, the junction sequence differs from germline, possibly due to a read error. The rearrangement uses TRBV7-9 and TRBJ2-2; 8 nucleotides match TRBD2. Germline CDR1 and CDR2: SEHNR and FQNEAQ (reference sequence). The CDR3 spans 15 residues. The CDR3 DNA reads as TGTGCCAGCGGGACTGGAAGGATAGCGGGATATGAGCAGTTCTTT. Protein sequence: CASGTGRIAGYEQFF.

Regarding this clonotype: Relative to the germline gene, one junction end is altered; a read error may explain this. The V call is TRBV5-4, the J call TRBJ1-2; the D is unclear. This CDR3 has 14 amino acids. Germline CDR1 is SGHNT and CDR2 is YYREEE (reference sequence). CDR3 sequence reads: CASGLEVGINGYTF. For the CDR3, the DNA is TGTGCCAGCGGCTTGGAGGTCGGGATAAATGGCTACACCTTC.

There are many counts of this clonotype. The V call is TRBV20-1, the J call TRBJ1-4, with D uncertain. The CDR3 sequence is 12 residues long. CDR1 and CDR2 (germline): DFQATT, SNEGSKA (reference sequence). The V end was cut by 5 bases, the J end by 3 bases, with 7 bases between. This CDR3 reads CSAPPANEKLFF. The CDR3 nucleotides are TGCAGTGCTCCCCCAGCTAATGAAAAACTGTTTTTT.

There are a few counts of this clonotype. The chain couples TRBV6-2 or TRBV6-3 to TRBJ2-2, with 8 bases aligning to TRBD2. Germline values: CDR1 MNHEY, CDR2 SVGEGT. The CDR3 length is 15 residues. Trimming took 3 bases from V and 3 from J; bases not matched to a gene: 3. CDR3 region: CASSYRREDTGELFF. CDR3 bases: TGTGCCAGCAGTTATAGGCGGGAGGACACCGGGGAGCTGTTTTTT.

CDR3 in amino acids: CASSRLAGANEQYF. The CDR3, as DNA: TGTGCCAGCAGCCGACTAGCGGGAGCAAACGAGCAGTACTTC. The rearrangement joins TRBV7-2 to TRBJ2-7; 12 nucleotides line up with TRBD2. J lost 5 bases, V lost 5 bases, and 4 bases had no gene match. The germline CDR1 and CDR2 sequences are SGHTA and FQGNSA. The CDR3 loop spans 14 amino acids. Together with reference TRBV7-2 and TRBJ2-7, the CDR3 gives the full variable domain: GAGVSQSPSNKVTEKGKDVELRCDPISGHTALYWYRQSLGQGLEFLIYFQGNSAPDKSGLPSDRFSAERTGGSVSTLTIQRTQQEDSAVYLCASSRLAGANEQYFGPGTRLTVT.

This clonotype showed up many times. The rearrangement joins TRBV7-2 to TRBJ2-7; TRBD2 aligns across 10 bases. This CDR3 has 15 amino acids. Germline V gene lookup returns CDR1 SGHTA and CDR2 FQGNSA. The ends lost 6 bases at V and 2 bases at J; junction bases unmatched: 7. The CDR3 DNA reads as TGTGCCAGCAGGCATGGGACTAGCGACCCCTACGAGCAGTACTTC. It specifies CASRHGTSDPYEQYF.

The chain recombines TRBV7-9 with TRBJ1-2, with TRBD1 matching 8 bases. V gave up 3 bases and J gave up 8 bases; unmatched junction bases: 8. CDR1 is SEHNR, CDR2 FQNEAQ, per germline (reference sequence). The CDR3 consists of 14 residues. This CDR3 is CASSLMQGARGYTF. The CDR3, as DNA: TGTGCCAGCAGCTTGATGCAGGGGGCACGAGGCTACACCTTC.

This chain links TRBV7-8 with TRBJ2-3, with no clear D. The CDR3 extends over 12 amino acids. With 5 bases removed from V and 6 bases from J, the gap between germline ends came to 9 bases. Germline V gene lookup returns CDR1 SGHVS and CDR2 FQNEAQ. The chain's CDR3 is CASSLLEDTQYF. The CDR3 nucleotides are TGTGCCAGCAGCCTCTTGGAGGATACGCAGTATTTT.

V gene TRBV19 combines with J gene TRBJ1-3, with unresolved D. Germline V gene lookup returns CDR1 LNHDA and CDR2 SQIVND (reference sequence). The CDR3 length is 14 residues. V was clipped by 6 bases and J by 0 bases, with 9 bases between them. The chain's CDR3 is CASRTLSSGNTIYF. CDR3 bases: TGTGCCAGTAGGACGCTAAGCTCTGGAAACACCATATATTTT. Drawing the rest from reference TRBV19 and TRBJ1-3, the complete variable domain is DGGITQSPKYLFRKEGQNVTLSCEQNLNHDAMYWYRQDPGQGLRLIYYSQIVNDFQKGDIAEGYSVSREKKESFPLTVTSAQKNPTAFYLCASRTLSSGNTIYFGEGSWLTVV.

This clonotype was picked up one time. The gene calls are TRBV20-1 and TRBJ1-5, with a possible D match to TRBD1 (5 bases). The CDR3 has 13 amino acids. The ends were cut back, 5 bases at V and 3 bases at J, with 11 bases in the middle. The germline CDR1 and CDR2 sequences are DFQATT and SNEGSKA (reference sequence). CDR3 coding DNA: TGCAGTGCTTTACAGGCATACAATCAGCCCCAGCATTTT. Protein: CSALQAYNQPQHF.

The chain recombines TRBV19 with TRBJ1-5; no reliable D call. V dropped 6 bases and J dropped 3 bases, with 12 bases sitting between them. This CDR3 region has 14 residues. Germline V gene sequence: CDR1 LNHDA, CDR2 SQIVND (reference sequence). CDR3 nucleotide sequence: TGTGCCAGTAGCGAGGGCTGGGACAATCAGCCCCAGCATTTT. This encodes CASSEGWDNQPQHF. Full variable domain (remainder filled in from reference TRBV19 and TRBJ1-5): DGGITQSPKYLFRKEGQNVTLSCEQNLNHDAMYWYRQDPGQGLRLIYYSQIVNDFQKGDIAEGYSVSREKKESFPLTVTSAQKNPTAFYLCASSEGWDNQPQHFGDGTRLSIL.

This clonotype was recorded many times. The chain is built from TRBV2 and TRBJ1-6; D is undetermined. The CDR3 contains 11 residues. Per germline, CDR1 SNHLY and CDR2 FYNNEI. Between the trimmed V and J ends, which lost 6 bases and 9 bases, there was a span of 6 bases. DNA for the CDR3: TGTGCCAGCAGGGAGGGTTCACCCCTCCACTTT. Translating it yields CASREGSPLHF.

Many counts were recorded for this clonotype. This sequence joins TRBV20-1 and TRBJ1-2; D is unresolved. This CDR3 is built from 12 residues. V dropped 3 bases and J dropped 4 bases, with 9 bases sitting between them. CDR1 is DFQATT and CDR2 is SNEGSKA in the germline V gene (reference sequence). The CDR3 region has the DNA TGCAGTGCTAGTAAGGGCATCTATGGCTACACCTTC. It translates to CSASKGIYGYTF.

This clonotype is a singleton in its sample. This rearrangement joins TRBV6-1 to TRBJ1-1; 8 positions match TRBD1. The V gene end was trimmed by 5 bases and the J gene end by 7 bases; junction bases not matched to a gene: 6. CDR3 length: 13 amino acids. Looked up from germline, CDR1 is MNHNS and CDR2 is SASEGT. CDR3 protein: CASSLRGPVEAFF. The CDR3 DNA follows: TGTGCCAGCAGTCTCAGGGGGCCCGTTGAAGCTTTCTTT.

This CDR3 reads CASSFPELAYEQYF. In nucleotides, the CDR3 is TGTGCCAGCAGCTTCCCAGAACTAGCCTACGAGCAGTACTTC. The chain recombines TRBV7-9 with TRBJ2-7; D is possibly TRBD2 (5 bases). In germline, CDR1 is SEHNR, CDR2 FQNEAQ (reference sequence). This CDR3 has 14 amino acids. V lost 3 bases and J lost 2, with 11 bases in between. The entire variable domain, with the rest obtained from reference TRBV7-9 and TRBJ2-7, is as follows: DTGVSQNPRHKITKRGQNVTFRCDPISEHNRLYWYRQTLGQGPEFLTYFQNEAQLEKSRLLSDRFSAERPKGSFSTLEIQRTEQGDSAMYLCASSFPELAYEQYFGPGTRLTVT.

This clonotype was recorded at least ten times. The CDR3 spells CASSLAAGEELFF. CDR3 in DNA: TGTGCCAGCAGCTTGGCAGCGGGAGAGGAGCTGTTTTTT. The genes are TRBV5-5 and TRBJ2-2; TRBD2 aligns across 8 bases. The CDR3 extends over 13 amino acids. The J segment lost 10 bases and the V segment lost 0 bases, leaving 2 bases of the junction unmatched. Germline loops: CDR1 SGHKS, CDR2 YYEKEE (reference sequence).

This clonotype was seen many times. CDR3 nucleotide sequence: TGTGCCAGCAGCCACCATCAGGGAGGGAGTAAGGAGACCCAGTACTTC. This sequence encodes CASSHHQGGSKETQYF. The V gene is TRBV7-2, the J gene TRBJ2-5; 7 bases are shared with TRBD2. The CDR3 has 16 residues. J was trimmed by 5 bases and V by 5 bases; bases with no gene match: 14. Looked up from germline, CDR1 is SGHTA and CDR2 is FQGNSA.

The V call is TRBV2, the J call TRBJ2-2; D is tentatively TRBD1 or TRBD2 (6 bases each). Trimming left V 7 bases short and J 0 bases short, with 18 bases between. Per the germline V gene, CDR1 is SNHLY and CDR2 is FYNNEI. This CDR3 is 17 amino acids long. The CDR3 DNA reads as TGTGCCAGCACCCTGGAGGGGGGACGATCGAACACCGGGGAGCTGTTTTTT. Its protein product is CASTLEGGRSNTGELFF.

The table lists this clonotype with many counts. CDR3 residues: CASSLNGENTEAFF. Written as DNA, the CDR3 is TGCGCCAGCAGCTTGAACGGGGAGAACACTGAAGCTTTCTTT. The J gene is TRBJ1-1, the V gene TRBV5-1, with D hard to call. V lost 1 base, J lost 1 base, and 8 bases lay in between. The CDR3 sequence is 14 residues long. Germline V gene sequence: CDR1 SGHRS, CDR2 YFSETQ.

The CDR3 sequence is CASRLTGSYGYTF. CDR3 sequence (DNA): TGTGCCAGCAGACTTACAGGCTCCTATGGCTACACCTTC. The chain employs TRBV11-2 and TRBJ1-2; D is perhaps TRBD1 (5 bases). This CDR3 has 13 amino acids. Germline V gene data show CDR1 as SGHAT and CDR2 as FQNNGV. Deletions cut 6 bases from V and 4 bases from J, with 12 bases between. The variable domain in full, completed from reference TRBV11-2 and TRBJ1-2, reads EAGVAQSPRYKIIEKRQSVAFWCNPISGHATLYWYQQILGQGPKLLIQFQNNGVVDDSQLPKDRFSAERLKGVDSTLKIQPAKLEDSAVYLCASRLTGSYGYTFGSGTRLTVV.

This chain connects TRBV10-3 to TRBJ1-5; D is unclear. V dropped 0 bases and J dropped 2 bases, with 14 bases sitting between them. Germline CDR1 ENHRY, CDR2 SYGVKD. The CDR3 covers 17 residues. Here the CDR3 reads CAISESQNGMGNQPQHF. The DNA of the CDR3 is TGTGCCATCAGTGAGTCACAGAACGGGATGGGCAATCAGCCCCAGCATTTT.